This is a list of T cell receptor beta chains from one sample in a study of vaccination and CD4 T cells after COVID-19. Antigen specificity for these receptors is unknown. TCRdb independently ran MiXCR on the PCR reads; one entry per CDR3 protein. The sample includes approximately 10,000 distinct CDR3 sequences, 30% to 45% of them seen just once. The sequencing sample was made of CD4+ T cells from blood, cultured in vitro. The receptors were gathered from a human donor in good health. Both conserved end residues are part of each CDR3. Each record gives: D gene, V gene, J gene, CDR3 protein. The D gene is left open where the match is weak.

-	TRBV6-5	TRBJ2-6	CASSWTTGSSGANVLTF
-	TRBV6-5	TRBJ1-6	CASSYSIPGNSPLHF
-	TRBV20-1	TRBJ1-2	CSARVGTGGYTF
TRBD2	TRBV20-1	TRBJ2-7	CSASRLAGSNSLEQYF
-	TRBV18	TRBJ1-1	CASSSSRREATEAFF
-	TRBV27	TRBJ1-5	CATSTGAPYSNQPQHF
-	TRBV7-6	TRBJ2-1	CASSPRPDDYNEQFF
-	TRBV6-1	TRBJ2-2	CASTPVASMIGGELFF
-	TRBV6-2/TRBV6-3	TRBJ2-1	CASSYEPQNEQFF
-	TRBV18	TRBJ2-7	CASSPPFRFYEQYF
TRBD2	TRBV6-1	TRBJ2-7	CASSDRLAGGHLYEQYF
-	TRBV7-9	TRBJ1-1	CASSSPGAATEAFF